This TCR beta chain was sequenced during a study of blood T cell repertoires in COVID-19. In the authors' methods: It was from reference gene primer amplification that nucleated cell counts were estimated. Profiling relied on immunoSEQ multiplex PCR, and the TCRdb table lists in-frame clones only, not all of them. The V and J calls and clone size come from that table; D and trimming were worked out from the DNA. The sample gives fewer than 130,000 clones, about 70% of which show up once; about 7.1% is in the top ten. The sample taken for sequencing was peripheral blood. The TCR originated in a woman aged 60-75 years with acute or convalescent COVID-19.

The CDR3 loop is CASSSTGPGGYTF. The CDR3 DNA is TGTGCCAGCAGCTCCACAGGGCCGGGGGGCTACACCTTC. V is TRBV7-3 and J is TRBJ1-2; perhaps TRBD1 as D (6 bases). This CDR3 contains 13 residues. Trimming took 4 bases from V and 8 from J, leaving 14 bases between them. CDR1 and CDR2 from the germline V gene are SGHTA and FQGTGA.